Shown below are 15 T cell receptor beta chains from a single sample sequenced in a study of T cells in Graves' hyperthyroidism and ophthalmopathy. What was amplified from RNA transcripts were TCR beta CDR3 regions. The HTBI primer set drove a first-round RT-PCR of the TCR CDR3. TCRdb ran MiXCR on the multiplex PCR reads and lists one entry per CDR3 protein. The table records under 250,000 distinct CDR3 sequences, approximately 17% of them present only once. Sequencing used blood. These receptors originate from a man aged 50 to 59 with Graves' hyperthyroidism.

This clonotype has at least ten counts. V gene TRBV11-2 combines with J gene TRBJ2-7, with a possible D match to TRBD2 (6 bases). CDR3 length: 15 amino acids. The V and J ends lost 1 base and 3 bases respectively, with 13 bases between them. CDR1 and CDR2 (germline): SGHAT, FQNNGV. The CDR3 loop reads CASSLGRAGIYEQYF. The DNA for the CDR3 is TGTGCCAGCAGCTTAGGCCGCGCGGGGATCTACGAGCAGTACTTC. The variable domain in full, with the rest retrieved from reference TRBV11-2 and TRBJ2-7, is EAGVAQSPRYKIIEKRQSVAFWCNPISGHATLYWYQQILGQGPKLLIQFQNNGVVDDSQLPKDRFSAERLKGVDSTLKIQPAKLEDSAVYLCASSLGRAGIYEQYFGPGTRLTVT.

The chain employs TRBV12-3 or TRBV12-4 and TRBJ2-2, with 10 bases lining up with TRBD2. CDR3 length: 16 amino acids. V lost 7 bases and J lost 6; bases outside the gene matches: 11. This chain's CDR3 is CASTTPGLAIPGELFF. The CDR3, as DNA: TGTGCCAGCACCACTCCGGGACTAGCGATCCCCGGGGAGCTGTTTTTT.

This clonotype has only a few counts. The rearrangement uses TRBV4-3 and TRBJ2-2; D ambiguous. The CDR3 is 15 amino acids. Per germline, CDR1 LGHNA and CDR2 YSLEER. The V gene lost 0 bases and the J gene lost 1 base, with 6 bases spanning the gap. The CDR3 DNA reads TGCGCCAGCAGCCAAGATGGCGGGAACACCGGGGAGCTGTTTTTT. It yields the protein CASSQDGGNTGELFF.

The genes are TRBV28 and TRBJ2-7; D gene uncertain. Trimming shortened V by 3 bases and J by 3 bases, and 9 bases separated the two germline ends. The CDR3 consists of 13 residues. Germline CDR1 MDHEN, CDR2 SYDVKM. The DNA of the CDR3 is TGTGCCAGCAGTTTGCTACAGAACTACGAGCAGTACTTC. Translating gives CASSLLQNYEQYF.

This clonotype was counted between two and nine times. The chain employs TRBV28 and TRBJ2-7; D is unclear. This CDR3 comprises 13 residues. Germline V gene lookup returns CDR1 MDHEN and CDR2 SYDVKM. The germline V and J ends were trimmed by 5 bases and 2 bases, with 10 bases remaining between them. In nucleotides, the CDR3 is TGTGCCAGCAGTCCTCCGCAGACCTACGAGCAGTACTTC. It encodes CASSPPQTYEQYF.

In its sample, this clonotype was seen many times. V is TRBV10-3 and J is TRBJ1-5; D unclear. Germline CDR1 is ENHRY and CDR2 is SYGVKD. V was cut by 2 bases and J by 6 bases, with 14 bases left in between. This CDR3 is built from 15 residues. Written as DNA, the CDR3 is TGTGCCATCAGTGAGAATCGAGGGCAGAGTCAGCCCCAGCATTTT. Amino acid sequence: CAISENRGQSQPQHF.

The chain carries TRBV5-1 and TRBJ2-2, with 9 bases fitting TRBD2. With 3 bases clipped from V and 6 bases from J, the junction kept 6 bases outside the gene matches. The germline CDR1 and CDR2 sequences are SGHRS and YFSETQ. The CDR3 spans 15 residues. Written as DNA, the CDR3 is TGCGCCAGCAGCTCCGGGACTAGCTTAGCCGGGGAGCTGTTTTTT. Protein sequence: CASSSGTSLAGELFF.

V is TRBV4-1 and J is TRBJ1-1, with D possibly TRBD1 on 5 matching bases. Trimming pared 0 bases from V and 6 bases from J, leaving 17 bases between. The CDR3 covers 16 residues. CDR1 is MGHRA, CDR2 YSYEKL, per germline. The CDR3 DNA sequence: TGCGCCAGCAGCCAAGATAACAGGCCGGGTAAAGCTGAAGCTTTCTTT. As protein: CASSQDNRPGKAEAFF.

This clonotype was seen many times. J is TRBJ1-2 and V is TRBV7-2; TRBD1 is a possible D gene (5 bases). Trimming left V 4 bases short and J 9 bases short, with 15 bases between. This CDR3 has 13 residues. From germline, CDR1 is SGHTA and CDR2 FQGNSA. CDR3 sequence: CASSSSRVTRYTF. CDR3 nucleotides: TGTGCCAGCAGCTCTTCCAGGGTGACGCGCTACACCTTC.

V is TRBV20-1 and J is TRBJ2-3; TRBD2 might be the D (12 bases). Germline V gene sequence: CDR1 DFQATT, CDR2 SNEGSKA (reference sequence). The CDR3 runs to 20 residues. Trimming left V 5 bases short and J 0 bases short, with 30 bases between. CDR3 bases: TGCAGTGCTTGGGACAGGGGGGTGCTAGCGGGAGGGCCGAGCACAGATACGCAGTATTTT. This translates into CSAWDRGVLAGGPSTDTQYF.

This clonotype was seen at least ten times. The rearrangement uses TRBV29-1 and TRBJ1-4; 7 nucleotides agree with TRBD1. After removal of 5 bases from V and 8 bases from J, the junction contained 11 bases not matched to a gene. This CDR3 has 14 amino acids. CDR1 is SQVTM, CDR2 ANQGSEA, per germline. The CDR3 loop is CSVLDRDVYEKLFF. The CDR3, as DNA: TGCAGCGTTCTCGACAGGGACGTTTACGAAAAACTGTTTTTT.

This clonotype occurred a few times. This sequence joins TRBV7-6 and TRBJ2-7; tentatively, D is TRBD1 (5 bases). V was pared by 0 bases and J by 4 bases, with 16 bases between. The CDR3 extends over 16 amino acids. Germline CDR1 reads SGHVS; CDR2 reads FNYEAQ. The CDR3 reads CASSLAESGSGYEQYF. The DNA for the CDR3 is TGTGCCAGCAGCTTAGCGGAGTCAGGGTCGGGTTACGAGCAGTACTTC.

The CDR3 nucleotides are TGTGCCAGCAGCTTGGAGGCTAGCGGGAGTTCCTACAATGAGCAGTTCTTC. Its protein product is CASSLEASGSSYNEQFF. The J gene is TRBJ2-1, the V gene TRBV5-5; TRBD2 matches 10 bases. CDR3 length equals 17 residues. The germline CDR1 and CDR2 sequences are SGHKS and YYEKEE (reference sequence). Trimming cost V 0 bases and J 1 base; bases outside gene matches: 4.

This clonotype was detected many times. The chain uses TRBV20-1 and TRBJ2-5, with D unresolved. Germline V lookup: CDR1 DFQATT, CDR2 SNEGSKA (reference sequence). Trimming removed 0 bases at V and 2 bases at J, with 10 bases between. The CDR3 sequence is 14 residues long. The CDR3 spells CSAREINLQETQYF. The DNA for the CDR3 is TGCAGTGCTAGAGAAATTAACTTACAAGAGACCCAGTACTTC.

This clonotype was counted at least ten times. The rearrangement joins TRBV7-6 to TRBJ2-3; D is perhaps TRBD2 (5 bases). The length of the CDR3 is 16 residues. Germline CDR1 and CDR2: SGHVS and FNYEAQ. Trimming removed 5 bases at V and 2 bases at J, with 17 bases between. The CDR3 loop reads CASSIRTGSDTDTQYF. CDR3 bases: TGTGCCAGCAGCATCAGAACGGGGAGCGACACAGATACGCAGTATTTT. Full variable domain (rest looked up from reference TRBV7-6 and TRBJ2-3): GAGVSQSPRYKVTKRGQDVALRCDPISGHVSLYWYRQALGQGPEFLTYFNYEAQQDKSGLPNDRFSAERPEGSISTLTIQRTEQRDSAMYRCASSIRTGSDTDTQYFGPGTRLTVL.